The present TCR beta chain was sequenced within a study of T cell responses to AZD1222 COVID-19 vaccine. General study findings and limits: Unmutated variant regions reportedly attract nearly half of all spike-specific TCRs. Most donors were white British, females outnumbered males, and clonal diversity was possibly underestimated.

V dropped 6 bases and J dropped 1; count of bases not matched to a gene: 14. The CDR3 is made up of 17 amino acids. CDR1 and CDR2 (germline): LNHDA, SQIVND (reference sequence). The table came from immunoSEQ multiplex PCR; TCRdb's copy has only in-frame clones and leaves some out. This sample has about 100,000 clones, with about 89% found just once. Points on this clone: Antigen: not known.

J is TRBJ1-2 and V is TRBV19; the match to TRBD1 covers 7 bases. The source material was peripheral blood, sampled on day 0 of MenACWY control vaccination. The sequence was obtained from an adult in good health. The DNA of the CDR3 is TGTGCCAGTAGCAGTCTGGTCGGGGACAGACTTAACTATGGCTACACCTTC. Translated: CASSSLVGDRLNYGYTF.